A selection of T cell receptor beta chains follows, all from one sample in a study of ipilimumab plus nivolumab after autologous stem cell transplantation. Sequenced by immunoSEQ multiplex PCR; TCRdb stores in-frame clones only, minus some. The sample lists 1,700 or so clones, approximately 89% occurring once. The material sequenced was PBMCs, taken in a trial of ipilimumab plus nivolumab as post-transplant consolidation. The receptors come from a male donor with multiple myeloma. Each CDR3 is given with its conserved first and last residue. A D gene is named only where the DNA matches it firmly. The size field is filled for only some rows; it gives once, few, many or a size class.

TRBJ2-1 - - TRBV9 CASSVRGVDNEQFF TGTGCCAGCAGCGTGAGGGGGGTGGACAATGAGCAGTTCTTC
TRBJ2-3 - - TRBV9 CASSTRTFTDTQYF TGTGCCAGCAGCACCCGGACCTTCACAGATACGCAGTATTTT
TRBJ2-3 - - TRBV5-1 CASKQGVDTQYF TGCGCCAGCAAACAGGGTGTGGATACGCAGTATTTT
TRBJ1-5 - TRBD1 TRBV7-2 CASSLQGVNNQPQHF TGTGCCAGCAGCTTACAGGGGGTCAACAATCAGCCCCAGCATTTT
TRBJ1-6 - - TRBV18 CASSPSRLQSPLHF TGTGCCAGCTCACCTTCGCGACTGCAGTCACCCCTCCACTTT
TRBJ2-2 - TRBD2 TRBV4-3 CASSQVKGRDTGELFF TGCGCCAGCAGCCAAGTTAAAGGGAGGGACACCGGGGAGCTGTTTTTT
TRBJ2-3 - - TRBV7-6 CASSLGQGADTQYF TGTGCCAGCAGCTTAGGGCAGGGTGCAGATACGCAGTATTTT
TRBJ1-2 - - TRBV6-5 CAGSTGQSGYTF TGTGCCGGCAGTACCGGCCAGAGTGGCTACACCTTC
TRBJ1-1 - - TRBV6-9 CATRMNTEAFF TGTGCCACCCGAATGAACACTGAAGCTTTCTTT
TRBJ1-5 once - TRBV7-2 CASSLGGGGDSRPQHF TGTGCCAGCAGCTTAGGAGGGGGTGGGGATAGTAGGCCCCAGCATTTT
TRBJ2-5 - - TRBV7-2 CASSLAWAVKTQYF TGTGCCAGCAGCTTAGCTTGGGCGGTCAAGACCCAGTACTTC
TRBJ2-3 - - TRBV12-5 CASGLVPRDNSTDTQYF TGTGCTAGTGGTTTGGTGCCCCGGGACAATAGCACAGATACGCAGTATTTT
TRBJ2-1 - - TRBV9 CASSPGPGAADMNEQFF TGTGCCAGCAGCCCCGGCCCCGGGGCGGCGGATATGAATGAGCAGTTCTTC